Listed below are T cell receptor beta chains from one sample, sequenced in a study of blood T cell repertoires in COVID-19. Sequencing was performed with immunoSEQ multiplex PCR; in TCRdb, only in-frame clones are kept and a portion is missing. The sample gives about 210,000 clones, about 88% of which show up once; roughly 1.6% is in the top ten. Sequenced material: peripheral blood. The receptors shown here come from a man between 18 and 29 years old with active or convalescent COVID-19. CDR3s include the opening cysteine and the closing phenylalanine or tryptophan. A D gene is named only where the DNA matches it firmly. The listing skips clone size in some rows; elsewhere it reads once, few, many or a size class.

abundance	j_gene	v_gene	d_gene	CDR3nt	CDR3aa
NA	TRBJ2-5	TRBV7-6	NA	TGTGCCAGCAGCTTATTTGCCGGACTACAAGAGACCCAGTACTTC	CASSLFAGLQETQYF
NA	TRBJ2-7	TRBV4-1	TRBD2	TGCGCCAGCAGCCAAGAACCTCCTCGCGGGGGGATGAACGAGCAGTACTTC	CASSQEPPRGGMNEQYF
once	TRBJ1-1	TRBV6-5	NA	TGTGCCAGCAGACCCTTTTCACAGGCGAACACTGAAGCTTTCTTT	CASRPFSQANTEAFF
NA	TRBJ1-2	TRBV4-1	NA	TGCGCCAGCAGCCAAGATCTATTTGAATCGGGTGAGGGCTACACCTTC	CASSQDLFESGEGYTF
NA	TRBJ2-1	TRBV29-1	TRBD1	TGCAGCGCCAATAAGGAGACAGGGATCAATGAGCAGTTCTTC	CSANKETGINEQFF
NA	TRBJ2-5	TRBV12-3/TRBV12-4	TRBD2	TGTGCCAGCGGGGAGGGTCGGCAAGAGACCCAGTACTTC	CASGEGRQETQYF
NA	TRBJ1-2	TRBV14	NA	TGTGCCAGCAGCCGCCCTCTGGGGCAGGGCTACACCTTC	CASSRPLGQGYTF
NA	TRBJ1-6	TRBV2	NA	TGTGCCAGCAGTGAAGCGATTACAGGGACATGGTCACCCCTCCACTTT	CASSEAITGTWSPLHF
NA	TRBJ2-1	TRBV2	NA	TGTGCCAGCTTACCGGGAAACTACAATGAGCAGTTCTTC	CASLPGNYNEQFF
NA	TRBJ1-5	TRBV28	TRBD1	TGTGCCAGCAGCACACCCACAGGGGGCCAGCCCCAGCATTTT	CASSTPTGGQPQHF
NA	TRBJ2-2	TRBV28	TRBD2	TGTGCCAGCAGACCGCTGCTAGCGGGAGATCATAGAACCGGGGAGCTGTTTTTT	CASRPLLAGDHRTGELFF
NA	TRBJ1-2	TRBV5-6	NA	TGTGCCAGCAGACCACTGGGCTACTATGGCTACACCTTC	CASRPLGYYGYTF